This T cell receptor (beta chain) was captured by sequencing in a study of regulatory T cells in long-lasting Graves disease. As for the study in general: Newly diagnosed Graves' patients had taken antithyroid drugs under 3 months.

This clonotype came up many times. Building the TCR beta libraries relied on iRepertoire HTBI primers, and CDR3 regions underwent Arm-PCR. Each CDR3 protein gets one entry after TCRdb re-called the multiplex PCR reads with MiXCR. The sample carries hundreds of thousands of distinct CDR3 sequences, around 15% recorded once. The CDR3 extends over 16 amino acids. Germline trimming cut 5 bases from V and 10 bases from J; bases unmatched to any gene: 13. Documented time point: newly diagnosed GD, antithyroid drugs for less than 3 months. The TCR library was prepared using RNA isolated from PBMCs. In addition, the sample was reused for a study of T cells in Graves' hyperthyroidism and ophthalmopathy. That study reports: When ophthalmopathy did not progress within 18 months, Graves' hyperthyroidism was considered stable.

This receptor was obtained from a woman aged 40 to 65 with Graves disease. The chain is built from TRBV12-3 or TRBV12-4 and TRBJ1-5; TRBD1 matches at 11 bases. This specimen was peripheral blood mononuclear cells (PBMCs), taken at new diagnosis, from a patient treated with antithyroid drugs. For the CDR3, the DNA is TGTGCCAGCAGTCCCGTCCCCGGACAGGGGGCTAATCCCCAGCATTTT. It encodes CASSPVPGQGANPQHF.